Below are 28 T cell receptor beta chains sequenced from a single sample in a study of beta chain features in type 1 diabetes. Expressed TCRB transcripts were sequenced because the entire RNA isolate underwent reverse transcription. Clones were read by immunoSEQ multiplex PCR, and TCRdb kept only the in-frame ones, dropping some. The data contain 200,000 to 300,000 clones, just over 20% of them singletons. The antigens for these receptors are not known. Study-level results: Shortening that was moderate but significant affected the TCRB CDR3s of Type 1 diabetes patients in all four CD4+ subsets.

Sequenced material: naive CD4+ T cells from blood. The origin of the receptors is a middle-aged woman with type 1 diabetes.

CDR3 sequence (DNA): TGTGCCAGCAGCCAAGCACTCCTCTACGAGCAGTACTTC. Residues: CASSQALLYEQYF. This chain links TRBV14 with TRBJ2-7; D unclear. Germline V CDR1 and CDR2: SGHDN, FVKESK. The CDR3 has 13 amino acids. Trimming took 1 base from V and 3 from J, leaving 7 bases between them. Full variable domain (rest looked up from reference TRBV14 and TRBJ2-7): EAGVTQFPSHSVIEKGQTVTLRCDPISGHDNLYWYRRVMGKEIKFLLHFVKESKQDESGMPNNRFLAERTGGTYSTLKVQPAELEDSGVYFCASSQALLYEQYFGPGTRLTVT.

This clone occurred a few times. The chain has TRBV5-6 and TRBJ2-2, with D maybe TRBD1 (7 bases). The CDR3 extends over 15 amino acids. The ends were cut back, 6 bases at V and 3 bases at J, with 15 bases in the middle. Germline V CDR1 and CDR2: SGHDT, YYEEEE. The CDR3 here is CASTRRGPYTGELFF. As DNA, the CDR3 is TGTGCCAGCACCCGGAGGGGGCCCTACACCGGGGAGCTGTTTTTT.

The chain combines TRBV5-4 with TRBJ1-2; D remains ambiguous. Per the germline V gene, CDR1 is SGHNT and CDR2 is YYREEE (reference sequence). The V end lost 4 bases, the J end lost 3 bases, and 13 bases lay between the germline ends. The CDR3 covers 14 residues. CDR3 loop: CASSLSAGDYGYTF. The CDR3, as DNA: TGTGCCAGCAGCCTCTCTGCAGGTGACTATGGCTACACCTTC.

The CDR3 loop reads CASTPGTAWESGYTF. The CDR3 DNA reads TGTGCCAGCACCCCCGGGACAGCCTGGGAAAGTGGCTACACCTTC. The rearrangement uses TRBV2 and TRBJ1-2, with TRBD1 matching 7 bases. The CDR3 contains 15 residues. Germline CDR1 and CDR2: SNHLY and FYNNEI. Trimming cost V 7 bases and J 7 bases; bases outside gene matches: 15. Combining the CDR3 with reference TRBV2 and TRBJ1-2 gives the whole variable domain EPEVTQTPSHQVTQMGQEVILRCVPISNHLYFYWYRQILGQKVEFLVSFYNNEISEKSEIFDDQFSVERPDGSNFTLKIRSTKLEDSAMYFCASTPGTAWESGYTFGSGTRLTVV.

This chain joins TRBV9 and TRBJ1-1, with D maybe TRBD1 (5 bases). Germline CDR1 and CDR2: SGDLS and YYNGEE. The ends were cut back, 3 bases at V and 7 bases at J, with 13 bases in the middle. CDR3 size: 13 residues. As DNA, the CDR3 is TGTGCCAGCAGCGACCCCGGGGGGGATGAAGCTTTCTTT. As protein: CASSDPGGDEAFF.

This clone was seen more than once but under ten times. This chain connects TRBV4-1 to TRBJ2-1, with TRBD2 matching 12 bases. Germline CDR1 and CDR2: MGHRA and YSYEKL. V was pared by 3 bases and J by 7 bases, with 7 bases of the junction left unmatched. CDR3 length: 16 amino acids. Here the CDR3 reads CASSQVRLAGDNEQFF. DNA of the CDR3: TGCGCCAGCAGCCAGGTCCGACTAGCGGGAGATAATGAGCAGTTCTTC.

In this sample, this clone turned up a few times. The gene calls are TRBV28 and TRBJ1-5; TRBD1 is a possible D gene (6 bases). V lost 3 bases and J 0 bases, leaving 9 bases between the germline ends. The CDR3 is 15 amino acids. Germline V CDR1 and CDR2: MDHEN, SYDVKM. The DNA for the CDR3 is TGTGCCAGCAGTTTCATCAGGGGTAGCAATCAGCCCCAGCATTTT. Amino acid sequence: CASSFIRGSNQPQHF.

V usage is TRBV19 and J usage is TRBJ1-5; 10 nucleotides agree with TRBD1. CDR3 length: 16 amino acids. J was trimmed by 4 bases and V by 4 bases; bases with no gene match: 7. Germline CDR1 reads LNHDA; CDR2 reads SQIVND (reference sequence). CDR3 nucleotides: TGTGCCAGTAGTACTCCGGGACAGGGGTCAAATCAGCCCCAGCATTTT. It specifies CASSTPGQGSNQPQHF.

This CDR3 reads CASSVLASEVNEQFF. CDR3 DNA: TGTGCCAGCAGTGTATTGGCTAGCGAAGTGAATGAGCAGTTCTTC. The chain has TRBV2 and TRBJ2-1; maybe TRBD2 (6 bases). CDR3 length: 15 amino acids. The germline V and J ends were trimmed by 4 bases and 7 bases, with 17 bases remaining between them. Germline V gene lookup returns CDR1 SNHLY and CDR2 FYNNEI.

The rearrangement uses TRBV18 and TRBJ2-1; 7 bases line up with TRBD2. This CDR3 is 16 amino acids long. Germline V gene data show CDR1 as KGHSH and CDR2 as LQKENI. J gave up 5 bases and V 3 bases, and 10 bases lay outside the gene matches. For the CDR3, the DNA is TGTGCCAGCTCACCCCTCCTCTCGGGAGGTCACAATGAGCAGTTCTTC. Translated, it gives CASSPLLSGGHNEQFF.

The chain has TRBV7-9 and TRBJ1-5, with D maybe TRBD1 (5 bases). The CDR3 consists of 14 residues. The ends were cut back, 3 bases at V and 5 bases at J, with 11 bases in the middle. Germline assignment: CDR1 SEHNR and CDR2 FQNEAQ (reference sequence). CDR3 sequence (DNA): TGTGCCAGCAGCTTTGATGGGGGGGATCAGCCCCAGCATTTT. Translated: CASSFDGGDQPQHF.

V is TRBV30 and J is TRBJ2-1; D not resolved. The CDR3 contains 14 residues. CDR1 and CDR2 (germline): GTSNPN, SVGIG (reference sequence). V lost 5 bases and J 5 bases, leaving 16 bases between the germline ends. The CDR3 DNA reads TGTGCCTGGCAGCCCCAAGCGAGGCACAATGAGCAGTTCTTC. Residues: CAWQPQARHNEQFF.

This clone was counted between two and nine times. V usage is TRBV25-1 and J usage is TRBJ2-3; D not resolved. This CDR3 is built from 15 residues. Trimming took off 3 bases at V and 5 bases at J, with 15 bases between the two ends. Per germline, CDR1 MGHDK and CDR2 SYGVNS. Written as DNA, the CDR3 is TGTGCCAGCAGTGATTTGCGATCCTCGGGAGATACGCAGTATTTT. It specifies CASSDLRSSGDTQYF.

The rearrangement uses TRBV27 and TRBJ1-1; D possibly corresponds to TRBD1 (6 bases). There are 12 residues in the CDR3. Trimming pared 6 bases from V and 7 bases from J, leaving 12 bases between. Germline lookup yields CDR1 MNHEY and CDR2 SMNVEV (reference sequence). DNA of the CDR3: TGTGCCAGCAGCAAGGACAGCAGTGAAGCTTTCTTT. This encodes CASSKDSSEAFF.

This chain uses TRBV28 with TRBJ2-7; weak D call: TRBD1 (5 bases). Germline V gene sequence: CDR1 MDHEN, CDR2 SYDVKM. V was cut by 5 bases and J by 6 bases, with 17 bases left in between. The CDR3 consists of 14 residues. The CDR3 nucleotides read TGTGCCAGCAGTCCCGAGACAGAGGAGTTCGAGCAGTACTTC. Protein sequence: CASSPETEEFEQYF. The variable domain in full, with the rest retrieved from reference TRBV28 and TRBJ2-7, is DVKVTQSSRYLVKRTGEKVFLECVQDMDHENMFWYRQDPGLGLRLIYFSYDVKMKEKGDIPEGYSVSREKKERFSLILESASTNQTSMYLCASSPETEEFEQYFGPGTRLTVT.

This chain links TRBV5-4 with TRBJ2-7, with D perhaps TRBD2 (5 bases). This CDR3 is built from 11 residues. The germline V gene has CDR1 SGHNT and CDR2 YYREEE (reference sequence). The V gene lost 3 bases and the J gene lost 7 bases, with 8 bases spanning the gap. CDR3 sequence (DNA): TGTGCCAGCAGCTCGAGGGAAGAGCAGTACTTC. Amino acid sequence: CASSSREEQYF.

The rearrangement uses TRBV28 and TRBJ1-4; no clear D gene. Trimming cost V 4 bases and J 0 bases, with 12 bases left between them. The CDR3 contains 16 residues. Germline V gene lookup returns CDR1 MDHEN and CDR2 SYDVKM. The CDR3 loop reads CASSSTRISTNEKLFF. In DNA form, the CDR3 reads TGTGCCAGCAGTTCCACGAGGATTTCAACTAATGAAAAACTGTTTTTT.

This clone has a handful of counts. The V call is TRBV25-1, the J call TRBJ2-3; TRBD2 is a possible D gene (5 bases). The CDR3 consists of 13 residues. Trimming removed 6 bases from V and 4 bases from J, with 11 bases in between. The V gene's germline CDR1 is MGHDK and CDR2 SYGVNS. CDR3 amino acids: CASRPGGSDTQYF. The CDR3 DNA sequence: TGTGCCAGCAGACCCGGCGGGTCAGATACGCAGTATTTT.

The rearrangement links TRBV6-5 to TRBJ1-6; D perhaps matches TRBD1 (6 bases). V dropped 4 bases and J dropped 10 bases, with 14 bases sitting between them. The germline gives CDR1 MNHEY, CDR2 SVGAGI. The CDR3 is 14 residues long. This CDR3 reads CASSSKGGESPLHF. Here the CDR3 DNA reads TGTGCCAGCAGTTCCAAAGGGGGTGAGTCACCCCTCCACTTT.

The chain has TRBV28 and TRBJ2-7; tentatively, D is TRBD1 (7 bases). The V gene lost 8 bases and the J gene lost 2 bases, with 16 bases spanning the gap. Germline V CDR1 and CDR2: MDHEN, SYDVKM. CDR3 size: 14 residues. The chain's CDR3 is CASYPGGLAYEQYF. The CDR3 nucleotides read TGTGCCAGCTATCCAGGGGGGCTAGCCTACGAGCAGTACTTC.

This clone was seen a handful of times. This sequence joins TRBV29-1 and TRBJ1-4, with TRBD1 matching 12 bases. Unmatched junction bases numbered 3, after V lost 7 bases and J lost 6 bases. Germline V gene sequence: CDR1 SQVTM, CDR2 ANQGSEA. This CDR3 region has 13 residues. CDR3 coding DNA: TGCAGCGCTGGGACAGGGGGCCATGAAAAACTGTTTTTT. Translation gives CSAGTGGHEKLFF.

The CDR3 region is CASSTSSYEQYF. The CDR3 region has the DNA TGTGCCAGCAGCACTAGTTCCTACGAGCAGTACTTC. The rearrangement uses TRBV2 and TRBJ2-7; a possible D gene is TRBD2 (5 bases). Germline V CDR1 and CDR2: SNHLY, FYNNEI. The CDR3 extends over 12 amino acids. Deletions cut 6 bases from V and 1 base from J, with 7 bases between. The variable domain in full, completed from reference TRBV2 and TRBJ2-7, reads EPEVTQTPSHQVTQMGQEVILRCVPISNHLYFYWYRQILGQKVEFLVSFYNNEISEKSEIFDDQFSVERPDGSNFTLKIRSTKLEDSAMYFCASSTSSYEQYFGPGTRLTVT.

This clone was seen more than once but under ten times. The chain links TRBV7-9 to TRBJ1-2, with unresolved D. Germline CDR1 is SEHNR and CDR2 is FQNEAQ (reference sequence). The CDR3 loop spans 14 amino acids. The germline V and J ends were trimmed by 3 bases and 8 bases, with 16 bases remaining between them. The CDR3 loop is CASSLTAASRGYTF. CDR3 bases: TGTGCCAGCAGCTTGACGGCAGCGAGTCGGGGCTACACCTTC.

This clone was seen a few times. The chain links TRBV15 to TRBJ2-1; perhaps TRBD2 as D (5 bases). V lost 3 bases and J 4 bases, leaving 7 bases between the germline ends. CDR3 length: 13 amino acids. Germline V CDR1 and CDR2: LNHNV, YYDKDF (reference sequence). Here the CDR3 reads CATSSERYNEQFF. CDR3 coding DNA: TGTGCCACCAGCAGCGAGCGGTACAATGAGCAGTTCTTC.

This chain connects TRBV20-1 to TRBJ2-1; TRBD1 is a possible D gene (5 bases). With 2 bases removed from V and 7 bases from J, the gap between germline ends came to 6 bases. The CDR3 length is 11 residues. From germline, CDR1 is DFQATT and CDR2 SNEGSKA (reference sequence). DNA for the CDR3: TGCAGTGCTAGAAGACAGAATGAGCAGTTCTTC. It translates to CSARRQNEQFF.

This clone has a handful of counts. The chain employs TRBV28 and TRBJ2-6, with 8 bases aligning to TRBD1. The CDR3 extends over 15 amino acids. V dropped 6 bases and J dropped 3; count of bases not matched to a gene: 4. Germline V gene lookup returns CDR1 MDHEN and CDR2 SYDVKM. CDR3 residues: CASRFTGGGANVLTF. The CDR3 DNA reads as TGTGCCAGCAGATTTACAGGGGGTGGGGCCAACGTCCTGACTTTC. Supplemented by reference TRBV28 and TRBJ2-6, the full variable domain reads DVKVTQSSRYLVKRTGEKVFLECVQDMDHENMFWYRQDPGLGLRLIYFSYDVKMKEKGDIPEGYSVSREKKERFSLILESASTNQTSMYLCASRFTGGGANVLTFGAGSRLTVL.

As DNA, the CDR3 is TGTGCCACCACACAGGGTTCAGAGACCCAGTACTTC. This encodes CATTQGSETQYF. J is TRBJ2-5 and V is TRBV15; D is perhaps TRBD1 (6 bases). Trimming removed 7 bases from V and 4 bases from J, with 10 bases in between. CDR1 and CDR2 (germline): LNHNV, YYDKDF (reference sequence). The CDR3 runs 12 residues.

This clone showed up just a few times. This chain connects TRBV5-1 to TRBJ2-3, with 8 bases aligning to TRBD1. The V gene's germline CDR1 is SGHRS and CDR2 YFSETQ. The CDR3 consists of 15 residues. J lost 3 bases, V lost 3 bases, and 6 bases had no gene match. The CDR3 DNA follows: TGCGCCAGCAGCTCAGGTCAGGGGGCAACAGATACGCAGTATTTT. Translated: CASSSGQGATDTQYF.